This TCR beta chain was captured in a study of blood T cell repertoires in COVID-19. This clone has just a few counts. Losses at the gene ends were 3 bases for V and 4 bases for J; bases not matched to a gene: 1. Looked up from germline, CDR1 is SGDLS and CDR2 is YYNGEE. The CDR3 loop spans 14 amino acids. Produced via immunoSEQ multiplex PCR; TCRdb's table is partial and in-frame only. The sample has tens of thousands of clones, 85% seen once. Sequencing was done on a sample of peripheral blood. The TCR originated in a human donor with acute or convalescent COVID-19. The donor label of this sample is uncertain. This chain connects TRBV9 to TRBJ1-6; TRBD1 matches 7 bases. The CDR3 coding sequence is TGTGCCAGCAGCGGGGGACAGTATAATTCACCCCTCCACTTT. This gives the protein CASSGGQYNSPLHF.